The rows below give T cell receptor beta chains drawn from one sample of a study of T cells in Graves' hyperthyroidism and ophthalmopathy. One entry per CDR3 protein results from TCRdb running MiXCR on the multiplex PCR reads. The sample consists of a few hundred thousand distinct CDR3 sequences, around 14% of them appearing once. The sample consisted of blood. The source of these receptors is a woman in her 30s with Graves' hyperthyroidism. Both conserved end residues are trimmed from each CDR3. Size is stated for part of the rows, as once, few or many counts, or as a class when the clone is expanded.

abundance	v_gene	j_gene	CDR3aa
many	TRBV27	TRBJ2-1	ASSLASGNDEQF
many	TRBV12-3/TRBV12-4	TRBJ2-7	ASSDTSRDRGLAGAWYEQY
many	TRBV11-3	TRBJ2-1	ASSLTSSGDEECVF
many	TRBV6-1	TRBJ2-2	ASSTGTGVDTGELF
NA	TRBV6-1	TRBJ2-3	ASRVGLAGTDTQY
many	TRBV20-1	TRBJ1-4	SARDYGQGGEKLF
many	TRBV5-1	TRBJ2-7	ASRPDTLTYEQY
few	TRBV7-2	TRBJ2-1	ASSLAGKTSGRYNEQF
many	TRBV7-2	TRBJ2-3	ASSSGLAGASTDTQY
many	TRBV10-1	TRBJ2-7	ASSDIRDSLSSEQY
many	TRBV27	TRBJ1-2	ASSLWQGNYLYGYT